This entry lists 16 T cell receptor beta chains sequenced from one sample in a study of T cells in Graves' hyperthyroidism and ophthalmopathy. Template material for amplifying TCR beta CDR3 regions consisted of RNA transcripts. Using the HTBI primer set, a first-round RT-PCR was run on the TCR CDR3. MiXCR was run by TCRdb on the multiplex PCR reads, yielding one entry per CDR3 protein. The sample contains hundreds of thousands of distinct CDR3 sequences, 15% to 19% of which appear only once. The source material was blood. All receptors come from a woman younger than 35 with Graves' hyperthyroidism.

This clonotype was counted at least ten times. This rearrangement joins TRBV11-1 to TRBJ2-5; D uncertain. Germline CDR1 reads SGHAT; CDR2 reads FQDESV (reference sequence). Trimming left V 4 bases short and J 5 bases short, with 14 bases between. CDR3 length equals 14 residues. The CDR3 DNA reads TGTGCCAGCAGCTCCACTTTTCAGGTGGAGACCCAGTACTTC. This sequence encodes CASSSTFQVETQYF. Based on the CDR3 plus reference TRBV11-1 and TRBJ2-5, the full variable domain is EAEVAQSPRYKITEKSQAVAFWCDPISGHATLYWYRQILGQGPELLVQFQDESVVDDSQLPKDRFSAERLKGVDSTLKIQPAELGDSAMYLCASSSTFQVETQYFGPGTRLLVL.

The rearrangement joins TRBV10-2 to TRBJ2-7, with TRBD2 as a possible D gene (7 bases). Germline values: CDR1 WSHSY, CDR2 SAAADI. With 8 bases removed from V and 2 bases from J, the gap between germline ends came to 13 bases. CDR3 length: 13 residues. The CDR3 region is CASSRGAPYEQYF. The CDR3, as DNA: TGCGCCAGCTCCCGGGGGGCCCCCTACGAGCAGTACTTC.

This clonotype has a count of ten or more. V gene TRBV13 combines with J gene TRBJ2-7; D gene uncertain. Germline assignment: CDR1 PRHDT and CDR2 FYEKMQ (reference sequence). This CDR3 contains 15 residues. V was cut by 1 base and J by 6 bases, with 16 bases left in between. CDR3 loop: CASSLASSVTAEQYF. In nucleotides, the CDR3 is TGTGCCAGCAGCTTAGCTTCTAGTGTTACGGCCGAGCAGTACTTC.

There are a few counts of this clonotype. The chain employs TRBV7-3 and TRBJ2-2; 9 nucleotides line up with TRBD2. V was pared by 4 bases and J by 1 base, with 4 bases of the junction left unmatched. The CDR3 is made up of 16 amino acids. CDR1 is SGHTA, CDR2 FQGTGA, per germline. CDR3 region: CASSSSGAKNTGELFF. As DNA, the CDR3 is TGTGCCAGCAGCTCTAGCGGGGCCAAGAACACCGGGGAGCTGTTTTTT.

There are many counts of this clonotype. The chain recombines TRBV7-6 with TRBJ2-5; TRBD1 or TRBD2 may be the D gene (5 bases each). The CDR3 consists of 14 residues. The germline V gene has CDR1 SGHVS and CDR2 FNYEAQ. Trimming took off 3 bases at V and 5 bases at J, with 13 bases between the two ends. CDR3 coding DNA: TGTGCCAGCAGCTTGGGGCGGGCCACGGAGACCCAGTACTTC. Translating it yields CASSLGRATETQYF.

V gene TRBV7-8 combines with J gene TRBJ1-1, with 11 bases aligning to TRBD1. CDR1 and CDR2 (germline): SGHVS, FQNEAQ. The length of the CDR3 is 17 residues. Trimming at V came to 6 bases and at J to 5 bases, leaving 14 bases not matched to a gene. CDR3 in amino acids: CASSLSPGQGGGTEAFF. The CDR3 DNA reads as TGTGCCAGCAGTTTATCTCCGGGACAGGGGGGAGGTACTGAAGCTTTCTTT.

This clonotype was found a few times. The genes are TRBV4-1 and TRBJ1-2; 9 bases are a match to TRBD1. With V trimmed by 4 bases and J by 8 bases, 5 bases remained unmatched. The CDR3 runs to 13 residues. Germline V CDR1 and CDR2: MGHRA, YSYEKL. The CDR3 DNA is TGCGCCAGCAGCCGGGACAGGGTAATCGGCTACACCTTC. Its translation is CASSRDRVIGYTF.

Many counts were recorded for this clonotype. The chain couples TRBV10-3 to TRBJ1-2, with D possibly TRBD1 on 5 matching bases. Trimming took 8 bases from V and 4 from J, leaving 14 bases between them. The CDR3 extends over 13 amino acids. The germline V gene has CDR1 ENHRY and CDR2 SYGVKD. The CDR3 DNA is TGTGCCATCTCCGAGGGGCGTACCTATGGCTACACCTTC. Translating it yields CAISEGRTYGYTF.

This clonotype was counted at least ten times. The CDR3 sequence is CASSLMGPERTQYF. CDR3 coding DNA: TGTGCCAGCAGTTTAATGGGCCCAGAAAGGACGCAGTATTTT. The V gene is TRBV28, the J gene TRBJ2-3, with D uncertain. The V gene lost 2 bases and the J gene lost 9 bases, with 15 bases spanning the gap. Per germline, CDR1 MDHEN and CDR2 SYDVKM. This CDR3 spans 14 amino acids. The whole variable domain, filled in from reference TRBV28 and TRBJ2-3, reads DVKVTQSSRYLVKRTGEKVFLECVQDMDHENMFWYRQDPGLGLRLIYFSYDVKMKEKGDIPEGYSVSREKKERFSLILESASTNQTSMYLCASSLMGPERTQYFGPGTRLTVL.

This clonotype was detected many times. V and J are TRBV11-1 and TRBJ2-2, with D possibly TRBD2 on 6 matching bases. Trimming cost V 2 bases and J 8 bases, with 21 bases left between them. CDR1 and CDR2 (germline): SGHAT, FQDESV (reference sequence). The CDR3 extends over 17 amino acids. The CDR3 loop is CASSLQSSPSEAGELFF. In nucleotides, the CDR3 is TGTGCCAGCAGCTTACAAAGTAGTCCTAGCGAAGCGGGGGAGCTGTTTTTT.

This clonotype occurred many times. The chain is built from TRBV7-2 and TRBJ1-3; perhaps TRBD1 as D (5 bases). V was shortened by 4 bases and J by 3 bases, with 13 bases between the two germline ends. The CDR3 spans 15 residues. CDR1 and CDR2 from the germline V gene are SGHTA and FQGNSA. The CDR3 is CASSSLRGRGNTIYF. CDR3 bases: TGTGCCAGCAGCTCGCTCCGGGGCCGTGGAAACACCATATATTTT.

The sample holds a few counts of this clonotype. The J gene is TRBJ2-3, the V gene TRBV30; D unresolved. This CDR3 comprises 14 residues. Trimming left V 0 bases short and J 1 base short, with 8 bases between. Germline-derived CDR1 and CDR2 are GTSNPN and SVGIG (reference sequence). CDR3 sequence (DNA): TGTGCCTGGAGTGTTTCGAGCCGCACAGATACGCAGTATTTT. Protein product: CAWSVSSRTDTQYF.

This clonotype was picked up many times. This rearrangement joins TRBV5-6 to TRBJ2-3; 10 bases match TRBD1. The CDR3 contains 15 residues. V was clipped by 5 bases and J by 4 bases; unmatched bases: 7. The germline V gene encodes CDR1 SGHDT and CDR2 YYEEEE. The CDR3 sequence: CASSYDRGRADTQYF. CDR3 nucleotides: TGTGCCAGCAGTTATGACAGGGGGCGGGCAGATACGCAGTATTTT.

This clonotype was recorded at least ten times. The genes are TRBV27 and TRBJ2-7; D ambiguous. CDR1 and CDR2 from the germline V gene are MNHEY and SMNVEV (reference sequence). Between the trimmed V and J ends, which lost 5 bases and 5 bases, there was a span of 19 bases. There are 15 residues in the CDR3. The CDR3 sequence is CASSLTAFSYHEQYF. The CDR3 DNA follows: TGTGCCAGCAGTCTAACAGCCTTCTCCTATCACGAGCAGTACTTC.

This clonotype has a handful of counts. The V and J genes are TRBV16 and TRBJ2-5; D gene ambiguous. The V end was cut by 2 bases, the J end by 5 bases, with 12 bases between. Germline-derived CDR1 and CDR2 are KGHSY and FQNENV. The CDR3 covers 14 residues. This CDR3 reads CASSQRNQRETQYF. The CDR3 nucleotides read TGTGCCAGCAGCCAACGAAACCAGAGGGAGACCCAGTACTTC.

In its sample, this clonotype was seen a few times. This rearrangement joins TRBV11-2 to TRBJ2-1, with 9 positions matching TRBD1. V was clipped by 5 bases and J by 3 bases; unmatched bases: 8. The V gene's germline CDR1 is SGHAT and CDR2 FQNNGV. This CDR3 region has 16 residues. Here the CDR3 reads CASSPFSGQGYNEQFF. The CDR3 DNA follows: TGTGCCAGCAGCCCATTCTCGGGACAGGGCTACAATGAGCAGTTCTTC.